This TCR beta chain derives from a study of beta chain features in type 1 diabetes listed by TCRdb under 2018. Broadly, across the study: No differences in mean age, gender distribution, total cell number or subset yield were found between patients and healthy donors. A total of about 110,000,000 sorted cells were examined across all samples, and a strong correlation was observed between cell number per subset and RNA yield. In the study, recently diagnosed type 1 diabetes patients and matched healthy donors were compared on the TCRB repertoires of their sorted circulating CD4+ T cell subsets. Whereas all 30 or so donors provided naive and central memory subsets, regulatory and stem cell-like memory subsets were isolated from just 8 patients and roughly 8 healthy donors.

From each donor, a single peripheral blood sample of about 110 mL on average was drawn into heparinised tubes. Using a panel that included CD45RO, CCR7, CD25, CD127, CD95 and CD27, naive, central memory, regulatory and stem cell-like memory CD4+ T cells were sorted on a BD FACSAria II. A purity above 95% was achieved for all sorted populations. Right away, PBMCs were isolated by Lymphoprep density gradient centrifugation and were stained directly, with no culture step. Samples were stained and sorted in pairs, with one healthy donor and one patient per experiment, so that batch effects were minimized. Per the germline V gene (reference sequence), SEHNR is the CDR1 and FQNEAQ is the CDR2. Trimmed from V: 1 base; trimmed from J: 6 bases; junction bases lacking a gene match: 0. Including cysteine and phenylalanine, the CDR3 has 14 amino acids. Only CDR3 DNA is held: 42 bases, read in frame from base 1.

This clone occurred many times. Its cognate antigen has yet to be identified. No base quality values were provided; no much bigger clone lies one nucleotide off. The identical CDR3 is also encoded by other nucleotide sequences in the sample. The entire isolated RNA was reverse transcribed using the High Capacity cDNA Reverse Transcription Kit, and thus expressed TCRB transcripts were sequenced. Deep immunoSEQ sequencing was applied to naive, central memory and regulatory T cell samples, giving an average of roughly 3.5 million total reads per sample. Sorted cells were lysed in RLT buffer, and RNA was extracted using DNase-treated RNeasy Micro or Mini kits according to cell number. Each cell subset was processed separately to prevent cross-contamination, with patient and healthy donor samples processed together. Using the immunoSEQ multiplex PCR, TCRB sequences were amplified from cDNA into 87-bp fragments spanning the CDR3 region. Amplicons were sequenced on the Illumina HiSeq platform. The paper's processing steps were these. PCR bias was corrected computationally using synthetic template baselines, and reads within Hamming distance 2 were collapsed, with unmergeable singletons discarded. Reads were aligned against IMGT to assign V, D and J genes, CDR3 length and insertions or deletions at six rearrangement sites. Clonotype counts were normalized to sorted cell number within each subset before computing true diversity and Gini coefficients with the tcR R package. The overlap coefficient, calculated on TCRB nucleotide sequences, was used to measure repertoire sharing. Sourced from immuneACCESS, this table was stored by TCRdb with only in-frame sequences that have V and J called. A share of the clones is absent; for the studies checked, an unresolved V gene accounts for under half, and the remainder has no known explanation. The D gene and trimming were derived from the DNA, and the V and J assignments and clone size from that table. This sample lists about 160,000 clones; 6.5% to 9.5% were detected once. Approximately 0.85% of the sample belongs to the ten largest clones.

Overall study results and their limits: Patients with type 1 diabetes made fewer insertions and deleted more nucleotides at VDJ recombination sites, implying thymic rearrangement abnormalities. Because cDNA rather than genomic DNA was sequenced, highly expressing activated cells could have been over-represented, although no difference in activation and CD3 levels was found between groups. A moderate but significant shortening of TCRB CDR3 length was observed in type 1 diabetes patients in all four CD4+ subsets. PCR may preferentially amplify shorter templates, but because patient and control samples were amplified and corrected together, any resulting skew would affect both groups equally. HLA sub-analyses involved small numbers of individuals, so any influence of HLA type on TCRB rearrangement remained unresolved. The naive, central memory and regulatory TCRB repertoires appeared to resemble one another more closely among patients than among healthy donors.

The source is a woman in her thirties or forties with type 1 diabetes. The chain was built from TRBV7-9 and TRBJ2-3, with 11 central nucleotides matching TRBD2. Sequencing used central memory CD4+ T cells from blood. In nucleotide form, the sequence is TGTGCCAGCAGCTTAGGACTAGCGGGGGATACGCAGTATTTT. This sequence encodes CASSLGLAGDTQYF.